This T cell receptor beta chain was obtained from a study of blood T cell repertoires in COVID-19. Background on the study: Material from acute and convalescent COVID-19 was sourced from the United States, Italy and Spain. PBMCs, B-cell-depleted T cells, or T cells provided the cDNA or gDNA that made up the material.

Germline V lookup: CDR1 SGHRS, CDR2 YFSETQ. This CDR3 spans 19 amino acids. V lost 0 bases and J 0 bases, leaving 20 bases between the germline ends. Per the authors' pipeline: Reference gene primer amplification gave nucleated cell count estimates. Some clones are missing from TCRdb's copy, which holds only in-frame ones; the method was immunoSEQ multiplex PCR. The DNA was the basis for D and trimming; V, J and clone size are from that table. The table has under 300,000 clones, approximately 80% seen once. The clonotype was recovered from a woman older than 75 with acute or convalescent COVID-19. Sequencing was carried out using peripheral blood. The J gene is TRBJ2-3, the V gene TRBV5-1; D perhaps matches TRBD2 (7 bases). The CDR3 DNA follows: TGCGCCAGCAGCTTGGGTATCGGGGGGCTTAGCCCTAGCACAGATACGCAGTATTTT. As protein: CASSLGIGGLSPSTDTQYF.